A selection of T cell receptor beta chains follows, all from one sample in a study of T-cell memory formation after mild COVID-19. TCRdb re-called the 5' RACE reads through MiXCR, storing one row per CDR3 protein. The sample has under 450,000 distinct CDR3 sequences; roughly 19% are singletons. The specimen was PBMCs or a T cell subset sorted from them (not recorded which). These receptors came from a man aged 18 to 30 who had mild COVID-19 (a few samples of this study predate the infection). Cell type and time point are not known. Both conserved end residues are part of each CDR3. Fields, in order: D gene, J gene, V gene, clone size, CDR3 protein, CDR3 DNA. A D gene is named only where the DNA matches it firmly. Not all rows give a size; the values are once, few, many and, for expanded clones, a class.

d_gene: TRBD1
j_gene: TRBJ2-1
v_gene: TRBV4-3
abundance: few
CDR3aa: CASSQEAGQGTNEQFF
CDR3nt: TGCGCCAGCAGCCAAGAGGCCGGACAGGGTACCAATGAGCAGTTCTTC

d_gene: TRBD1
j_gene: TRBJ2-3
v_gene: TRBV18
abundance: -
CDR3aa: CASSTRDRQRFVTDTQYF
CDR3nt: TGTGCCAGCTCAACCCGGGACAGACAGAGGTTCGTGACAGATACGCAGTATTTT

d_gene: -
j_gene: TRBJ1-5
v_gene: TRBV19
abundance: -
CDR3aa: CASSIDWVSNQPQHF
CDR3nt: TGTGCCAGTAGTATAGATTGGGTTTCGAATCAGCCCCAGCATTTT

d_gene: -
j_gene: TRBJ2-3
v_gene: TRBV12-3/TRBV12-4
abundance: -
CDR3aa: CASSFTFGFTDTQYF
CDR3nt: TGTGCCAGCAGTTTTACTTTCGGGTTCACAGATACGCAGTATTTT

d_gene: TRBD2
j_gene: TRBJ2-3
v_gene: TRBV4-1
abundance: few
CDR3aa: CASSQAGGLADTQYF
CDR3nt: TGCGCCAGCAGCCAAGCGGGGGGGCTCGCAGATACGCAGTATTTT

d_gene: -
j_gene: TRBJ1-1
v_gene: TRBV9
abundance: -
CDR3aa: CASSVATGMNTEAFF
CDR3nt: TGTGCCAGCAGCGTAGCCACGGGTATGAACACTGAAGCTTTCTTT

d_gene: TRBD2
j_gene: TRBJ2-5
v_gene: TRBV4-3
abundance: few
CDR3aa: CASSQELGGGRQETQYF
CDR3nt: TGCGCCAGCAGCCAAGAGCTGGGCGGGGGGCGACAAGAGACCCAGTACTTC

d_gene: -
j_gene: TRBJ2-5
v_gene: TRBV4-2
abundance: few
CDR3aa: CASSRNAVNQETQYF
CDR3nt: TGTGCCAGCAGCCGCAACGCAGTTAATCAAGAGACCCAGTACTTC

d_gene: -
j_gene: TRBJ1-1
v_gene: TRBV30
abundance: -
CDR3aa: CAWTLLGQPNTEAFF
CDR3nt: TGTGCCTGGACCCTCCTCGGACAGCCGAACACTGAAGCTTTCTTT

d_gene: -
j_gene: TRBJ2-5
v_gene: TRBV7-3
abundance: few
CDR3aa: CASSLLVPKRETQYF
CDR3nt: TGTGCCAGCAGCTTGCTGGTCCCCAAACGAGAGACCCAGTACTTC

d_gene: -
j_gene: TRBJ2-5
v_gene: TRBV28
abundance: -
CDR3aa: CALGSGGAGETQYF
CDR3nt: TGTGCCCTCGGCAGCGGAGGGGCGGGGGAGACCCAGTACTTC

d_gene: TRBD1
j_gene: TRBJ2-4
v_gene: TRBV7-3
abundance: few
CDR3aa: CASSWGTGGAKNIQYF
CDR3nt: TGTGCCAGCAGCTGGGGGACAGGGGGAGCCAAAAACATTCAGTACTTC

d_gene: -
j_gene: TRBJ2-7
v_gene: TRBV3-1
abundance: few
CDR3aa: CASSQGTPGSEQYF
CDR3nt: TGTGCCAGCAGCCAAGGGACTCCGGGGTCCGAGCAGTACTTC

d_gene: -
j_gene: TRBJ1-3
v_gene: TRBV7-2
abundance: few
CDR3aa: CASSLWRNTIYF
CDR3nt: TGTGCCAGCAGCTTATGGAGAAACACCATATATTTT

d_gene: TRBD2
j_gene: TRBJ2-1
v_gene: TRBV20-1
abundance: few
CDR3aa: CSARADAGGHNEQFF
CDR3nt: TGCAGTGCTAGAGCGGATGCGGGGGGCCACAATGAGCAGTTCTTC

d_gene: -
j_gene: TRBJ2-1
v_gene: TRBV4-3
abundance: -
CDR3aa: CASSQGGGENYNEQFF
CDR3nt: TGCGCCAGCAGCCAAGGAGGGGGTGAAAACTACAATGAGCAGTTCTTC

d_gene: -
j_gene: TRBJ2-3
v_gene: TRBV4-1
abundance: -
CDR3aa: CASSQYRDTDTQYF
CDR3nt: TGCGCCAGCAGCCAGTACAGGGACACAGATACGCAGTATTTT

d_gene: -
j_gene: TRBJ1-2
v_gene: TRBV6-1
abundance: few
CDR3aa: CASSVPENYGYTF
CDR3nt: TGTGCCAGCAGTGTCCCAGAAAACTATGGCTACACCTTC